Sequencing of this T cell receptor (beta chain) was carried out in a study of radiotherapy plus CTLA-4 blockade in lung cancer. On the study more broadly: Overall, 18% of patients showed an objective response, while about 31% attained disease control. Study results and caveats: Early blood T cell clone changes and increased post-radiation serum interferon-beta were reportedly the strongest response predictors. Blood TCR clones of tumor origin expanded after radiotherapy plus ipilimumab.

Note on this clone: Its antigen is as yet unknown.

Assay used: immunoSEQ multiplex PCR; TCRdb lists only in-frame clones, some missing. The sample includes roughly 86,000 clones, over 80% of them seen just once. Deletions cut 10 bases from V and 2 bases from J, with 12 bases between. The CDR3 has 13 residues. This receptor was identified in a human donor with non-small cell lung cancer who had stable disease on radiotherapy plus ipilimumab. The rearrangement links TRBV6-7 to TRBJ1-5; D gene ambiguous. TRBV6-7 is given ORF status, its function remaining uncertain. The source was peripheral blood, collected from a patient treated with radiotherapy plus ipilimumab. The CDR3 is CATRRLGNQPQHF. The CDR3 DNA follows: TGTGCCACCCGGAGGCTGGGCAATCAGCCCCAGCATTTT.